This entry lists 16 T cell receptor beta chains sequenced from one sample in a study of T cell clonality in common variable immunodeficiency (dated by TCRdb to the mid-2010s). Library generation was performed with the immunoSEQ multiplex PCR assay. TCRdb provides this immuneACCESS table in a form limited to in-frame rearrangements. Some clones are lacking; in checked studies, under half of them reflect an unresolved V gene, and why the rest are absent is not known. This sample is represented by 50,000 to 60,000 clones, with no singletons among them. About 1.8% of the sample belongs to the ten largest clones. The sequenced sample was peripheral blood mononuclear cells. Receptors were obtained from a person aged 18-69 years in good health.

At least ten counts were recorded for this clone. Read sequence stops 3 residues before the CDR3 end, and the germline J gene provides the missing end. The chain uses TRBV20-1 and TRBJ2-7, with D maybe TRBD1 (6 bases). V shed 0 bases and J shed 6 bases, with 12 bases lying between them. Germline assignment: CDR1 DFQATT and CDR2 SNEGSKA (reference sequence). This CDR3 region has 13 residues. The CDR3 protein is CSARDVGGFEQYF. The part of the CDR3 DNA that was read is TGCAGTGCTAGAGATGTTGGGGGCTTCGAG.

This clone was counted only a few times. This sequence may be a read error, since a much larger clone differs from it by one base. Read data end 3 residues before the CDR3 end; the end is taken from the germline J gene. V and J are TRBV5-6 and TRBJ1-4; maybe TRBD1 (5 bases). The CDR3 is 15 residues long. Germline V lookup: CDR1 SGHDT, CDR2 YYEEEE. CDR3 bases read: TGTGCCAGCAGCGGAGACAGCTCTGGGGCCAACGTA. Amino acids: CASSGDSSGANV. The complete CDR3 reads CASSGDSSGANVLFF.

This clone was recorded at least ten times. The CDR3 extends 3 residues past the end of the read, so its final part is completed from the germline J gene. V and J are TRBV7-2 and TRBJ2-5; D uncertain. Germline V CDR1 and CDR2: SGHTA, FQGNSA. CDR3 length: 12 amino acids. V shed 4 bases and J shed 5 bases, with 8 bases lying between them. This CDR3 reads CASSYRSETQYF. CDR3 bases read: TGTGCCAGCAGCTACCGAAGCGAGACC.

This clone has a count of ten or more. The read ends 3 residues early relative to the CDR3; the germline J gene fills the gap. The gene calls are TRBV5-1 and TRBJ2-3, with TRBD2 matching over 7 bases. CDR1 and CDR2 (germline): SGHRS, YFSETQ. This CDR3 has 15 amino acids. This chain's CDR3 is CASSLGTQGGQPQYF. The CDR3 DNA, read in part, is TGCGCCAGCAGCCTCGGGACTCAGGGAGGGCAGCCG.

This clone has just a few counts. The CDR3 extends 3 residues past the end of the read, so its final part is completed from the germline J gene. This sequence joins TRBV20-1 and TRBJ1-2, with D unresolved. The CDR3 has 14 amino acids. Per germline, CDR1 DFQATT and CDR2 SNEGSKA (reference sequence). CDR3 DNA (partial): TGCAGTGCTAGAGCGTTAGTTAAGGGCAATGAC. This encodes CSARALVKGND. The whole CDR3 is CSARALVKGNDYTF.

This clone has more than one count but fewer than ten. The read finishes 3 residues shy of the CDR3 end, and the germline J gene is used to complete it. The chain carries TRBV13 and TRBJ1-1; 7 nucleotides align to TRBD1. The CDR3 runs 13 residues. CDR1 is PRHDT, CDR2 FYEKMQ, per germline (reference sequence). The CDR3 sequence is CASSFGEQGRAFF. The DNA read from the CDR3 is TGTGCCAGCAGCTTTGGGGAACAGGGGCGA.

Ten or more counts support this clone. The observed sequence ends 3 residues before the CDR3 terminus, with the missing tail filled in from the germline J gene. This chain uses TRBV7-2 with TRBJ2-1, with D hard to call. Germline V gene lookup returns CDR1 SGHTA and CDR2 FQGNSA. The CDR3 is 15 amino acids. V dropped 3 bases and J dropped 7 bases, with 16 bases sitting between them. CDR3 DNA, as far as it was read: TGTGCCAGCAGCTTCCCCTTTCGTACCCAGAATGAG. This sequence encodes CASSFPFRTQNE. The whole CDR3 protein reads CASSFPFRTQNEQFF.

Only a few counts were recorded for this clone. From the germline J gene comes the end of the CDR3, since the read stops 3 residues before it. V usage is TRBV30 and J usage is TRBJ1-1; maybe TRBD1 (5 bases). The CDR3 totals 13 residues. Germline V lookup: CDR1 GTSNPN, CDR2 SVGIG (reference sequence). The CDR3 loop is CAWSKGLVYEAFF. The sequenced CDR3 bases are TGTGCCTGGAGTAAGGGACTTGTCTACGAG. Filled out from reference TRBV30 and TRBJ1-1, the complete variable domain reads SQTIHQWPATLVQPVGSPLSLECTVEGTSNPNLYWYRQAAGRGLQLLFYSVGIGQISSEVPQNLSASRPQDRQFILSSKKLLLSDSGFYLCAWSKGLVYEAFFGQGTRLTVV.

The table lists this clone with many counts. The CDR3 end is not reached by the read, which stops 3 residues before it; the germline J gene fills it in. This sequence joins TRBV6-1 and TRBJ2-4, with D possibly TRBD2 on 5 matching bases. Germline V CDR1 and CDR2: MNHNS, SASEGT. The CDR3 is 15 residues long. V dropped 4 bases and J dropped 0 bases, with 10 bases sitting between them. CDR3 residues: CASSVSGLAKNIQYF. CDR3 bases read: TGTGCCAGCAGTGTAAGCGGCCTAGCCAAAAACATT.

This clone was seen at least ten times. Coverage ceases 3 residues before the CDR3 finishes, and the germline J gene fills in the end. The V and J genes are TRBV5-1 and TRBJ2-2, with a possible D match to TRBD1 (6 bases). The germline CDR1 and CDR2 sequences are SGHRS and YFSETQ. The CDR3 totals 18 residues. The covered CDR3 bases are TGCGCCAGCAGCCTAGTCACGGCCACGCTACAGGGCCCTGCACCG. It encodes CASSLVTATLQGPAP. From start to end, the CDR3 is CASSLVTATLQGPAPLFF.

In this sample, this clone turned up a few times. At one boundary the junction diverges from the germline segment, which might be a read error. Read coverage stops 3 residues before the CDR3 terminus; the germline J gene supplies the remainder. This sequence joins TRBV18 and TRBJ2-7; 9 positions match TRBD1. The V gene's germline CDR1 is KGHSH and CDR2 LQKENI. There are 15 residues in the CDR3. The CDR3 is CASPPPSGQGHEQYF. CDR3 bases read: TGTGCCAGCCCACCACCCTCGGGACAGGGACACGAG. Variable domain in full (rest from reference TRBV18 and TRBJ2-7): NAGVMQNPRHLVRRRGQEARLRCSPMKGHSHVYWYRQLPEEGLKFMVYLQKENIIDESGMPKERFSAEFPKEGPSILRIQQVVRGDSAAYFCASPPPSGQGHEQYFGPGTRLTVT.

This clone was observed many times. The sequenced CDR3 bases are TGTGCCAGCAAAATTGGACAGACTCACACAGATACG. Translating gives CASKIGQTHTDT. The whole CDR3 is CASKIGQTHTDTQYF. V is TRBV6-2 or TRBV6-3 and J is TRBJ2-3; a possible D gene is TRBD1 (6 bases). With the read ending 3 residues before the CDR3 end, the germline J gene is used to fill in that end. The germline gives CDR1 MNHEY, CDR2 SVGEGT. The ends were cut back, 7 bases at V and 2 bases at J, with 16 bases in the middle. The CDR3 spans 15 residues.

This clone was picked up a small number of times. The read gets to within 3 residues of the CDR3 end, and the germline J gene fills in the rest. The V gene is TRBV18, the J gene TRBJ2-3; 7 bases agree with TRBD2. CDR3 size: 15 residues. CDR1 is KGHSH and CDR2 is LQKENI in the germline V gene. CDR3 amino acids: CASSPESGGSQPQYF. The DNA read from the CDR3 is TGTGCCAGCTCACCCGAATCGGGGGGTAGTCAGCCG.

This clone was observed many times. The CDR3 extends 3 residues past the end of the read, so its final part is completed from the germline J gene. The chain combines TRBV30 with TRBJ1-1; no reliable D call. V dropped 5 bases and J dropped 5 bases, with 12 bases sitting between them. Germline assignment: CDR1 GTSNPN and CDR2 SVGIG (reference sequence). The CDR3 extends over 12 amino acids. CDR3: CAWAQRVTEAFF. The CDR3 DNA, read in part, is TGTGCCTGGGCGCAAAGGGTTACTGAA.

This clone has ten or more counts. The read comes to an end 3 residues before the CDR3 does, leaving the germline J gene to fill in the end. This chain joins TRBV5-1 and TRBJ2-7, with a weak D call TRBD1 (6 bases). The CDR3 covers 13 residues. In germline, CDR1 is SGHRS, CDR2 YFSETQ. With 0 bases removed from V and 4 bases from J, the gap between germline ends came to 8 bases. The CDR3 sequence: CASSLGTVYEQYF. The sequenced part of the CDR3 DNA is TGCGCCAGCAGCTTGGGGACAGTTTACGAG.

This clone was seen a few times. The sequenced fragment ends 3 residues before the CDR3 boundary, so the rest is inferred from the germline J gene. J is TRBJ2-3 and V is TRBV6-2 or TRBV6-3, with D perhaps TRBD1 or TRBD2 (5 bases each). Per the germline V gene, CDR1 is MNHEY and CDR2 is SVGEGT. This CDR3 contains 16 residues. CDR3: CASSYVWRGEQETQYF. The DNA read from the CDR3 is TGTGCCAGCAGTTACGTTTGGAGAGGGGAGCAAGAGACG.